The T cell receptor (beta chain) described here comes from a study of identical twins. Using its own MiXCR run on the 5' RACE reads, TCRdb lists one record per CDR3 protein. The table records approximately 890,000 distinct CDR3 sequences, approximately 13% of them present only once. Per germline, CDR1 SQVTM and CDR2 ANQGSEA. The CDR3 loop spans 13 amino acids. Losses at the gene ends were 4 bases for V and 6 bases for J; bases not matched to a gene: 3. The same data also contributed to another study, on yellow fever vaccine responses in identical twins. That study adds: Reportedly, twins showed a vaccine T cell response that looked partly convergent and partly personalized.

Sequenced sample: PBMCs. The rearrangement uses TRBV29-1 and TRBJ2-2; 9 positions agree with TRBD2. The origin of this receptor is a woman in her late teens or twenties in good health. CDR3 bases: TGCAGCGTTGTTGCGGGAGGGCCCGGGGAGCTGTTTTTT. This codes for CSVVAGGPGELFF.